A single sample gave rise to the 14 T cell receptor beta chains below, sequenced in a study of radiotherapy plus CTLA-4 blockade in lung cancer. Sequencing was performed with immunoSEQ multiplex PCR; in TCRdb, only in-frame clones are kept and a portion is missing. The data contain tens of thousands of clones, around 87% of them singletons. The starting material was peripheral blood, obtained from a patient treated with radiotherapy plus ipilimumab. The origin of the receptors is a human donor with non-small cell lung cancer that progressed on radiotherapy plus ipilimumab.

Worth noting for this clone: A junction end diverges from the germline sequence, so it may reflect a read error. The rearrangement uses TRBV7-7 and TRBJ2-7; tentatively, D is TRBD2 (5 bases). The CDR3 runs to 15 residues. Germline V lookup: CDR1 SSHAT, CDR2 FNYEAQ (reference sequence). CDR3 residues: CASSLWVPFRGEQYF. CDR3 nucleotides: TGTGCTAGCAGCTTATGGGTCCCCTTTCGGGGCGAGCAGTACTTC.

The chain employs TRBV6-5 and TRBJ2-7, with 12 nucleotides matching TRBD1. V was clipped by 6 bases and J by 5 bases; unmatched bases: 8. Looked up from germline, CDR1 is MNHEY and CDR2 is SVGAGI. The CDR3 contains 15 residues. DNA for the CDR3: TGTGCCAGCAGAGTCCGGGACAGGGGGCCCCACGAGCAGTACTTC. Its translation is CASRVRDRGPHEQYF.

The J gene is TRBJ2-3, the V gene TRBV9, with D possibly TRBD1 on 5 matching bases. V was shortened by 0 bases and J by 3 bases, with 8 bases between the two germline ends. Germline V gives CDR1 SGDLS, CDR2 YYNGEE. This CDR3 is 14 amino acids long. As DNA, the CDR3 is TGTGCCAGCAGCGTAGGACAGCGTACAGATACGCAGTATTTT. Protein: CASSVGQRTDTQYF.

The V and J genes are TRBV7-7 and TRBJ2-1, with 8 bases that match TRBD2. CDR1 and CDR2 from the germline V gene are SSHAT and FNYEAQ (reference sequence). The V segment lost 3 bases and the J segment 4 bases; nucleotides outside the gene matches: 5. The CDR3 is 15 amino acids. Here the CDR3 reads CASSLGTSAYNEQFF. CDR3 bases: TGTGCCAGCAGCTTGGGGACTAGTGCATACAATGAGCAGTTCTTC.

This chain joins TRBV5-1 and TRBJ2-3; a possible D gene is TRBD1 (6 bases). V lost 5 bases to trimming and J lost 0 bases, with 10 bases between them. CDR1 and CDR2 (germline): SGHRS, YFSETQ. The CDR3 is 14 residues long. CDR3 protein: CASSSTGSTDTQYF. The CDR3 region has the DNA TGCGCCAGCAGTTCAACAGGGAGCACAGATACGCAGTATTTT. Looking up the rest from reference TRBV5-1 and TRBJ2-3 gives the full variable domain: KAGVTQTPRYLIKTRGQQVTLSCSPISGHRSVSWYQQTPGQGLQFLFEYFSETQRNKGNFPGRFSGRQFSNSRSEMNVSTLELGDSALYLCASSSTGSTDTQYFGPGTRLTVL.

This chain links TRBV4-2 with TRBJ1-5, with 7 bases matching TRBD1. The CDR3 consists of 14 residues. Germline CDR1 is LGHNA and CDR2 is YNFKEQ. After removal of 2 bases from V and 4 bases from J, the junction contained 2 bases not matched to a gene. The CDR3 reads CASSQQQGNQPQHF. In nucleotides, the CDR3 is TGTGCCAGCAGCCAACAACAGGGGAATCAGCCCCAGCATTTT.

The V and J genes are TRBV5-1 and TRBJ1-1; maybe TRBD1 (5 bases). Trimming removed 5 bases from V and 0 bases from J, with 17 bases in between. The CDR3 has 16 amino acids. CDR1 is SGHRS, CDR2 YFSETQ, per germline. The CDR3 DNA is TGCGCCAGCAGAGAGTCGAGGGGCTGGCTGAACACTGAAGCTTTCTTT. Its translation is CASRESRGWLNTEAFF.

The chain has TRBV2 and TRBJ1-3, with 9 positions matching TRBD1. CDR1 and CDR2 from the germline V gene are SNHLY and FYNNEI. J was trimmed by 3 bases and V by 4 bases; bases with no gene match: 4. The CDR3 totals 15 residues. The CDR3: CASSVQGAGGNTIYF. For the CDR3, the DNA is TGTGCCAGCAGTGTACAGGGGGCGGGTGGAAACACCATATATTTT. The full variable domain, completed using reference TRBV2 and TRBJ1-3, is EPEVTQTPSHQVTQMGQEVILRCVPISNHLYFYWYRQILGQKVEFLVSFYNNEISEKSEIFDDQFSVERPDGSNFTLKIRSTKLEDSAMYFCASSVQGAGGNTIYFGEGSWLTVV.

The chain couples TRBV29-1 to TRBJ1-1; D remains unclear. The V end lost 1 base, the J end lost 1 base, and 10 bases lay between the germline ends. Germline loops: CDR1 SQVTM, CDR2 ANQGSEA. This CDR3 spans 14 amino acids. The DNA for the CDR3 is TGCAGCGTTGAAGCCCAGGCAGGGAACACTGAAGCTTTCTTT. Translation: CSVEAQAGNTEAFF.

The sample holds a few counts of this clone. The J gene is TRBJ2-5, the V gene TRBV4-1; TRBD2 matches 10 bases. J gave up 5 bases and V 0 bases, and 6 bases lay outside the gene matches. CDR1 is MGHRA, CDR2 YSYEKL, per germline. CDR3 length: 16 amino acids. CDR3 amino acids: CASSQDRASGGETQYF. For the CDR3, the DNA is TGCGCCAGCAGCCAAGATAGGGCTAGCGGGGGTGAGACCCAGTACTTC.

This clone showed up just once. The V and J genes are TRBV5-8 and TRBJ2-3, with TRBD2 matching 7 bases. From germline, CDR1 is SGHTS and CDR2 YDEGEE. The CDR3 extends over 18 amino acids. The V gene end was trimmed by 2 bases and the J gene end by 0 bases; junction bases not matched to a gene: 12. CDR3 sequence: CASSLNWASGVSTDTQYF. CDR3 coding DNA: TGTGCCAGCAGCTTAAACTGGGCCAGCGGGGTTAGCACAGATACGCAGTATTTT.

This chain links TRBV5-1 with TRBJ2-3, with a weak D call TRBD1 (5 bases). Germline V gene sequence: CDR1 SGHRS, CDR2 YFSETQ. The germline V and J ends were trimmed by 5 bases and 3 bases, with 16 bases remaining between them. The length of the CDR3 is 15 residues. The CDR3 nucleotides read TGCGCCAGCAGGCAGCAGGGTTTGGAAACAGATACGCAGTATTTT. Amino acids: CASRQQGLETDTQYF.

The CDR3 nucleotides are TGTGCCAGCAGCTCAATGGGATATAGCAATCAGCCCCAGCATTTT. Amino acids: CASSSMGYSNQPQHF. The V gene is TRBV5-6, the J gene TRBJ1-5; D gene ambiguous. Trimming left V 3 bases short and J 0 bases short, with 10 bases between. This CDR3 has 15 residues. Germline V gives CDR1 SGHDT, CDR2 YYEEEE.

The V and J genes are TRBV25-1 and TRBJ1-2, with D tentatively TRBD1 (5 bases). This CDR3 spans 14 amino acids. The V gene lost 0 bases and the J gene lost 8 bases, with 13 bases spanning the gap. Germline values: CDR1 MGHDK, CDR2 SYGVNS. As DNA, the CDR3 is TGTGCCAGCAGTGAATATTCGGGGAGGGGAGGCTACACCTTC. It translates to CASSEYSGRGGYTF.